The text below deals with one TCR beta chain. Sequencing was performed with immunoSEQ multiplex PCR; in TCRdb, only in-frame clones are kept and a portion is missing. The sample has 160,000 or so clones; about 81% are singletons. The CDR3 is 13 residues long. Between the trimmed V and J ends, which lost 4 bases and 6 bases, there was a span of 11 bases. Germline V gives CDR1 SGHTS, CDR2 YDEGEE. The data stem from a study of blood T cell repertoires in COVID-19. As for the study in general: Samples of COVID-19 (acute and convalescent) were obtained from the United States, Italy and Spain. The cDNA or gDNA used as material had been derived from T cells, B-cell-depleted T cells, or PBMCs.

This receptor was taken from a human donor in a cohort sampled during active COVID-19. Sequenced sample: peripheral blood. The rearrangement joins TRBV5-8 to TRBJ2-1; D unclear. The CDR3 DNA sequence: TGTGCCAGCAGCCTCCGGGTCACCAATGAGCAGTTCTTC. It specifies CASSLRVTNEQFF.